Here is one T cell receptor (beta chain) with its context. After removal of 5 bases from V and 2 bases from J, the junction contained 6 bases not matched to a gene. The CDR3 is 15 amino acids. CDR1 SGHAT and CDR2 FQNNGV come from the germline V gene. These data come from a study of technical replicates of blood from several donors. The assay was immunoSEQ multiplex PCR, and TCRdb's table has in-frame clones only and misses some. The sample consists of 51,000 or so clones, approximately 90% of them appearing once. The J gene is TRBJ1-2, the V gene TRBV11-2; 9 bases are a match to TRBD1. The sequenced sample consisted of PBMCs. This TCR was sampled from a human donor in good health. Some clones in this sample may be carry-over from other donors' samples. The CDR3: CASSPDRGDNYGYTF. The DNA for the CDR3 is TGTGCCAGCAGCCCGGACAGGGGCGACAACTATGGCTACACCTTC.